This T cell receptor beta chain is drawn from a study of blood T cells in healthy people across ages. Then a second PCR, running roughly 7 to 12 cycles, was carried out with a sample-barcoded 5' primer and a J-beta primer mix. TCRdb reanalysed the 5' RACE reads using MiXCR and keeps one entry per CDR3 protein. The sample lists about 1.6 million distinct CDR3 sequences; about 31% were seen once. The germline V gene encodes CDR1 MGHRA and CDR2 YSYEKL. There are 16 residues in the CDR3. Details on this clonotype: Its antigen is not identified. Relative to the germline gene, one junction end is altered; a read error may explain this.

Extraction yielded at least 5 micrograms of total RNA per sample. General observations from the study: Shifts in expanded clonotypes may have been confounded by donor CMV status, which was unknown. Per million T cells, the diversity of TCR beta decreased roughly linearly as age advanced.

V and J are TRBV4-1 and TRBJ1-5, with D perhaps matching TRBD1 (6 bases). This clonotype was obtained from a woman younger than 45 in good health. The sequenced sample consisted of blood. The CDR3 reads CACSQVGGVTNQPQHF. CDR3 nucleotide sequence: TGCGCCTGCAGCCAAGTAGGGGGGGTCACCAATCAGCCCCAGCATTTT.